The text below deals with one T cell receptor (beta chain). Its specificity is unknown. The data were obtained in a study of vaccination effects on CD4 cells after COVID-19. The table came from immunoSEQ multiplex PCR; TCRdb's copy has only in-frame clones and leaves some out. The table records approximately 25,000 clones, approximately 76% of them present only once. V shed 3 bases and J shed 5 bases, with 8 bases lying between them. The CDR3 runs 13 residues. Germline CDR1 and CDR2: SGHTA and FQGNSA. Antigen-specific CD4+ T cells were expanded with viral peptide pools in the ViraFEST assay before sequencing. Following culture for approximately ten days, CD4+ T cells were isolated. Vaccine recipients, nucleocapsid antibody negative, had no prior SARS-CoV-2 infection.

The origin of this receptor is a human donor who received a COVID-19 vaccine. Source: CD4+ T cells from PBMCs cultured with SARS-CoV-2 spike peptides, taken before COVID-19 vaccination. The V and J genes are TRBV7-2 and TRBJ2-1; the D is unclear. The CDR3 DNA is TGTGCCAGCAGCTTCAGCAGGAACAATGAGCAGTTCTTC. It yields the protein CASSFSRNNEQFF. Full variable domain (missing parts from reference TRBV7-2 and TRBJ2-1): GAGVSQSPSNKVTEKGKDVELRCDPISGHTALYWYRQSLGQGLEFLIYFQGNSAPDKSGLPSDRFSAERTGGSVSTLTIQRTQQEDSAVYLCASSFSRNNEQFFGPGTRLTVL.